This record looks at one T cell receptor (beta chain) sequence and its context. The sample belongs to a study of blood T cell repertoires in COVID-19. About the research overall: Both acute and convalescent COVID-19 samples were obtained from the United States, Italy and Spain. Nucleic acid was either cDNA or gDNA, and it came from T cells, B-cell-depleted T cells, or PBMCs.

This CDR3 region has 12 residues. V lost 3 bases and J lost 7, with 12 bases in between. Germline lookup yields CDR1 DFQATT and CDR2 SNEGSKA (reference sequence). Source study methods: Amplified reference gene primers provided the basis for estimating nucleated cell counts. Some clones are missing from TCRdb's copy, which holds only in-frame ones; the method was immunoSEQ multiplex PCR. That table furnishes V, J and clone size, whereas the DNA furnished D and trimming. The data contain 200,000 to 250,000 clones, about 89% of them seen just once; the ten biggest clones take up approximately 1.5%. This clonotype was obtained from a woman aged 60-75 years who had recovered from COVID-19. Sequencing used peripheral blood. This chain uses TRBV20-1 with TRBJ1-2, with a tentative D call TRBD1 (6 bases). The CDR3 reads CSASQGLGGYTF. The CDR3 DNA sequence: TGCAGTGCTAGTCAGGGGTTAGGTGGCTACACCTTC.